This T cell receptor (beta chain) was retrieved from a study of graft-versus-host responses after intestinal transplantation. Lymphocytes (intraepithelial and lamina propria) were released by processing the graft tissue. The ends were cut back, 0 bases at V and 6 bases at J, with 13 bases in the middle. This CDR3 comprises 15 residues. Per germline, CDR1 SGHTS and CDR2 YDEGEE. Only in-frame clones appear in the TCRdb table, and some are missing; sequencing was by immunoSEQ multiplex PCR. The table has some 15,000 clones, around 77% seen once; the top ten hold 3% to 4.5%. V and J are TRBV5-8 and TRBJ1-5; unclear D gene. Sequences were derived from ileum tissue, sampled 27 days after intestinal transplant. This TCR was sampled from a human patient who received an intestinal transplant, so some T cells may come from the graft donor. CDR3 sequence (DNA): TGTGCCAGCAGCTTGGCCATTAGGACTGGTCAGCCCCAGCATTTT. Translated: CASSLAIRTGQPQHF.